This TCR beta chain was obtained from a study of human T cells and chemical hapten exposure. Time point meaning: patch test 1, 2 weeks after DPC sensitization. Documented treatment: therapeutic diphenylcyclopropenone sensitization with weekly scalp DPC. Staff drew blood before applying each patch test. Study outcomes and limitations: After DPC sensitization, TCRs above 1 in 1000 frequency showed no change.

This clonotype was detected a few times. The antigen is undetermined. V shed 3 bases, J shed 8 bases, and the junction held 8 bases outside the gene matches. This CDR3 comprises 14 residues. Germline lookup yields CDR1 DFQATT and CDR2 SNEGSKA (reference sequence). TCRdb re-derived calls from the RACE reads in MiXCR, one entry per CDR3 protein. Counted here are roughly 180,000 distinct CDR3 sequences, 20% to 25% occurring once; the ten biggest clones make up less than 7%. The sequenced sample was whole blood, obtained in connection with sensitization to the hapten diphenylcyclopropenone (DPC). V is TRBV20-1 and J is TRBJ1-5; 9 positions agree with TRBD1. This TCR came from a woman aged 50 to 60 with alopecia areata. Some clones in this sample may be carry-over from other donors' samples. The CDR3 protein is CSARPGQGGEPQHF. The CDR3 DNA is TGCAGTGCTAGGCCGGGACAGGGTGGCGAGCCCCAGCATTTT.